Listed below are T cell receptor beta chains from one sample, sequenced in a study of T-cell reconstitution after alpha-beta-depleted transplantation in children. TCRdb redid the calling of the PCR reads with MiXCR, one entry per CDR3 protein. Of approximately 500,000 distinct CDR3 sequences listed, 25% to 30% are singletons. Sample: PBMCs, taken before TCRalphabeta/CD19-depleted stem cell transplant. The origin of the receptors is a boy in the first two years of life with Wiskott-Aldrich syndrome, due to receive a stem cell transplant. Both conserved end residues are part of each CDR3. Fields, in order: V gene, clone size, D gene, J gene, CDR3 DNA, CDR3 protein. D genes are given only for firm matches. Expanded clones are given a class, and other clones once, few, many or no size at all.

TRBV12-3/TRBV12-4,few,TRBD2,TRBJ2-1,TGTGCCAGCAGTTTTCATCTAGCGGGAGCCAATGAGCAGTTCTTC,CASSFHLAGANEQFF
TRBV20-1,few,NA,TRBJ2-7,TGCAGTGCTAGCGTCTCGGTTCACTACGAGCAGTACTTC,CSASVSVHYEQYF
TRBV24-1,NA,NA,TRBJ2-7,TGTGCCACCAGTGATTTCCCCAAAGGATATCCCACCTACGAGCAGTACTTC,CATSDFPKGYPTYEQYF
TRBV25-1,NA,NA,TRBJ2-1,TGTGCCAGCAGTGGACGAGCCAGGGGTTATAACAATGAGCAGTTCTTC,CASSGRARGYNNEQFF
TRBV28,NA,TRBD1,TRBJ2-5,TGTGCCAGCAGGCGGACAGGGCGAGAGACCCAGTACTTC,CASRRTGRETQYF
TRBV5-1,few,NA,TRBJ2-7,TGCGCCAGCAGCTTGGGCAGGGATGGCGAGCAGTACTTC,CASSLGRDGEQYF
TRBV7-9,NA,TRBD2,TRBJ2-1,TGTGCCAGCGAGGCTAGCGGGAGATGGAATGAGCAGTTCTTC,CASEASGRWNEQFF
TRBV5-1,NA,NA,TRBJ1-1,TGCGCCAGCAGGCAAGACACGAACACTGAAGCTTTCTTT,CASRQDTNTEAFF
TRBV21-1,few,NA,TRBJ2-5,NA,CASSQWGWGTSGRRVETQYF
TRBV7-9,NA,NA,TRBJ1-4,TGTGCCAGCAGCTTACTGATACTATCTAATGAAAAACTGTTTTTT,CASSLLILSNEKLFF
TRBV7-6,NA,NA,TRBJ2-5,TGTGCCAGCAGCTTAGAGAAAGGGACCCAGTACTTC,CASSLEKGTQYF
TRBV6-1,NA,NA,TRBJ1-2,TGTGCCAGCAGTGAAACCACTTTGGGTGGCTACACCTTC,CASSETTLGGYTF
TRBV20-1,NA,NA,TRBJ2-5,TGCAGTGCTAGACAGGGGTTCGAGACCCAGTACTTC,CSARQGFETQYF
TRBV27,once,NA,TRBJ2-6,TGTGCCAGCAGTTTAGGAGCCTGGGCCAACGTCCTGACTTTC,CASSLGAWANVLTF
TRBV5-6,NA,NA,TRBJ1-1,TGTGCCAGCAGCCCGTCGGTAGGGGATGGCACTGAAGCTTTCTTT,CASSPSVGDGTEAFF
TRBV10-3,few,TRBD2,TRBJ2-2,TGTGCCATCAGTATCCGAGCGGGAAGCACCGGGGAGCTGTTTTTT,CAISIRAGSTGELFF
TRBV11-2,few,NA,TRBJ2-7,TGTGCCAGCAGGCGCCCGGGACTCCTCCTTTTCGAGCAGTACTTC,CASRRPGLLLFEQYF
TRBV18,NA,NA,TRBJ2-5,TGTGCCAGCTCAAACACGGGGACCTGGAGGGAGACCCAGTACTTC,CASSNTGTWRETQYF
TRBV5-1,NA,TRBD2,TRBJ2-3,TGCGCCAGCAGCTTTGGACTAGCGGGAGGGCGAGGCGCAGATACGCAGTATTTT,CASSFGLAGGRGADTQYF
TRBV12-3/TRBV12-4,NA,TRBD2,TRBJ2-1,TGTGCCAGCAGTCGACTAGCGGGGCGCAATGAGCAGTTCTTC,CASSRLAGRNEQFF
TRBV15,NA,TRBD2,TRBJ2-1,TGTGCCACCAGCAGAGAACAAGCGGGAGACGGTGAGCAGTTCTTC,CATSREQAGDGEQFF
TRBV4-2,NA,NA,TRBJ2-1,TGTGCCAGCAGCCAAACTAATGAGCAGTTCTTC,CASSQTNEQFF
TRBV10-3,few,NA,TRBJ1-5,TGTGCCATCAGTGAGGGGCCGGGCAATCAACCCCAGCATTTT,CAISEGPGNQPQHF
TRBV28,NA,TRBD2,TRBJ2-7,TGTGCCAGCAGTTCCAGACTAGGACTAGCGGCTACCTACGAGCAGTACTTC,CASSSRLGLAATYEQYF
TRBV12-3/TRBV12-4,few,TRBD2,TRBJ2-1,TGTGCCAGCAGACCTAGCGGGAGAGACTACAATGAGCAGTTCTTC,CASRPSGRDYNEQFF
TRBV7-8,NA,TRBD1,TRBJ1-5,TGTGCCAGCAGCTTAGCGTGGGGACAGGGTTTAAATCAGCCCCAGCATTTT,CASSLAWGQGLNQPQHF
TRBV7-9,NA,NA,TRBJ1-5,TGTGCCAGCAGCCCCGGGACGGAGAATCAGCCCCAGCATTTT,CASSPGTENQPQHF
TRBV7-9,many,NA,TRBJ2-2,TGTGCCAGCAGGGACACCGGGGAGCTGTTTTTT,CASRDTGELFF
TRBV20-1,NA,NA,TRBJ1-1,TGCAGTGCTAGAGATTGGCCTTTGGGGGTTGGCACTGAAGCTTTCTTT,CSARDWPLGVGTEAFF
TRBV20-1,once,NA,TRBJ2-3,TGCAGTGCTATCACTGTTAGCACAGATACGCAGTATTTT,CSAITVSTDTQYF
TRBV5-1,NA,NA,TRBJ1-1,TGCGCCAGCAGCTTGACCGGGACGGTTGAAGCTTTCTTT,CASSLTGTVEAFF
TRBV24-1,few,TRBD1,TRBJ2-7,TGTGCCACCAGTGACCCCAGGACAGGGGGCTACGAGCAGTACTTC,CATSDPRTGGYEQYF
TRBV9,few,TRBD2,TRBJ2-1,TGTGCCAGCAGCGTAGGAAGCGGGAGGGCCCTCGAGCAGTTCTTC,CASSVGSGRALEQFF
TRBV29-1,few,NA,TRBJ1-2,TGCAGCGTTGCGAATCAAGCTAACTATGGCTACACCTTC,CSVANQANYGYTF
TRBV5-1,NA,NA,TRBJ2-1,TGCGCCAGCAGCTTGGTTGGCAGGGGCTCCTACAATGAGCAGTTCTTC,CASSLVGRGSYNEQFF
TRBV7-9,few,NA,TRBJ2-7,TGTGCCAGCAGCTTAGTCCTAGCAGTCTCCTACGAGCAGTACTTC,CASSLVLAVSYEQYF
TRBV9,few,TRBD2,TRBJ2-7,TGTGCCAGCAGCCCCGGGGGACTAGCGGGAGGCGAGCAGTACTTC,CASSPGGLAGGEQYF
TRBV5-1,NA,NA,TRBJ2-6,TGCGCCAGCAGCTTGGGAGCAGGGGACTCTGGGGCCAACGTCCTGACTTTC,CASSLGAGDSGANVLTF
TRBV10-3,few,TRBD2,TRBJ2-7,TGTGCCATCACCGGGACTAGCGGGGGTGGAGAGCAGTACTTC,CAITGTSGGGEQYF
TRBV20-1,NA,NA,TRBJ2-4,TGCAGTGCATCGGGGGTGGTGGCCAAAAACATTCAGTACTTC,CSASGVVAKNIQYF
TRBV5-1,many,NA,TRBJ2-1,TGCGCCAGCAGCTTAAGTAGTGAGCAGTTCTTC,CASSLSSEQFF
TRBV28,NA,NA,TRBJ1-6,TGTGCCAGCAGTTTAATCGGCGGGAGGGATTCACCCCTCCACTTT,CASSLIGGRDSPLHF
TRBV10-1,few,TRBD2,TRBJ2-3,TGCGCCAGCAGTATATCCGGGACTAGCGGTTCAGATACGCAGTATTTT,CASSISGTSGSDTQYF
TRBV10-3,few,NA,TRBJ2-5,TGTGCCATCAGTGAGTCGTGGAAAGAGACCCAGTACTTC,CAISESWKETQYF
TRBV7-2,few,NA,TRBJ2-7,TGTGCCAGCAGCCAATCCACCTACGAGCAGTACTTC,CASSQSTYEQYF
TRBV20-1,NA,NA,TRBJ2-5,TGCAGTGCTAGAGATTGGGGCAGGGTGAAGACCCAGTACTTC,CSARDWGRVKTQYF